The 20 T cell receptor beta chains below were found in one sample sequenced in a study of blood T cell repertoires in COVID-19. Libraries were prepared by immunoSEQ multiplex PCR; TCRdb keeps only in-frame clonotypes and omits some of them. The sample carries just over 80,000 clones, roughly 79% recorded once. The sample comprised peripheral blood. These receptors came from a man older than 75 with acute or convalescent COVID-19.

In nucleotides, the CDR3 is TGTGCCAGCAGCTTAGGGACTAGGAGGGGGACCCAGTACTTC. It encodes CASSLGTRRGTQYF. The chain employs TRBV5-8 and TRBJ2-5, with 8 nucleotides matching TRBD2. CDR1 is SGHTS, CDR2 YDEGEE, per germline. V dropped 2 bases and J dropped 7; count of bases not matched to a gene: 7. This CDR3 comprises 14 residues.

The chain links TRBV27 to TRBJ2-3; 10 nucleotides agree with TRBD2. After removal of 3 bases from V and 0 bases from J, the junction contained 3 bases not matched to a gene. This CDR3 has 16 amino acids. Per germline, CDR1 MNHEY and CDR2 SMNVEV (reference sequence). CDR3 loop: CASSLLAGASTDTQYF. As DNA, the CDR3 is TGTGCCAGCAGTTTGCTAGCGGGAGCGAGCACAGATACGCAGTATTTT.

The chain combines TRBV11-2 with TRBJ1-2; D gene ambiguous. The CDR3 extends over 15 amino acids. Trimming cost V 4 bases and J 10 bases, with 22 bases left between them. CDR1 and CDR2 from the germline V gene are SGHAT and FQNNGV. CDR3 region: CASSSALDRRPPYTF. CDR3 in DNA: TGTGCCAGCAGCTCAGCCTTAGATAGGAGACCTCCCTACACCTTC. Drawing the rest from reference TRBV11-2 and TRBJ1-2, the complete variable domain is EAGVAQSPRYKIIEKRQSVAFWCNPISGHATLYWYQQILGQGPKLLIQFQNNGVVDDSQLPKDRFSAERLKGVDSTLKIQPAKLEDSAVYLCASSSALDRRPPYTFGSGTRLTVV.

The chain uses TRBV28 and TRBJ2-3; 7 nucleotides line up with TRBD2. V shed 2 bases and J 2 bases; nucleotides not matched to a gene: 4. CDR3 length: 15 amino acids. The germline V gene has CDR1 MDHEN and CDR2 SYDVKM. This chain's CDR3 is CASSLQSGITDTQYF. CDR3 DNA sequence: TGTGCCAGCAGTTTACAGAGCGGGATCACAGATACGCAGTATTTT.

The genes are TRBV6-5 and TRBJ1-4; no firm D call. Germline values: CDR1 MNHEY, CDR2 SVGAGI. V lost 6 bases and J 0 bases, leaving 8 bases between the germline ends. The CDR3 covers 14 residues. This CDR3 reads CASSSRSTNEKLFF. DNA for the CDR3: TGTGCCAGCAGCTCGAGGTCAACTAATGAAAAACTGTTTTTT.

The V gene is TRBV28, the J gene TRBJ1-5; 9 bases are shared with TRBD1. CDR1 is MDHEN, CDR2 SYDVKM, per germline. This CDR3 has 16 residues. The junction had 10 bases not matched to a gene; V was cut back by 4 bases and J by 6 bases. CDR3 in amino acids: CASSSPGQGRGQPQHF. The CDR3 coding sequence is TGTGCCAGCAGTTCCCCGGGACAGGGAAGGGGTCAGCCCCAGCATTTT. The entire variable domain, with the rest obtained from reference TRBV28 and TRBJ1-5, is as follows: DVKVTQSSRYLVKRTGEKVFLECVQDMDHENMFWYRQDPGLGLRLIYFSYDVKMKEKGDIPEGYSVSREKKERFSLILESASTNQTSMYLCASSSPGQGRGQPQHFGDGTRLSIL.

This clone was observed a few times. V is TRBV28 and J is TRBJ2-1, with 8 bases that match TRBD2. Germline values: CDR1 MDHEN, CDR2 SYDVKM. The V and J ends lost 5 bases and 9 bases, in that order; junction bases with no gene match: 15. This CDR3 has 16 residues. Here the CDR3 DNA reads TGTGCCAGCAGTCCCCCGGCGTTTGCGGGAGGAGGTGAGCAGTTCTTC. As protein: CASSPPAFAGGGEQFF. The full variable domain, completed using reference TRBV28 and TRBJ2-1, is DVKVTQSSRYLVKRTGEKVFLECVQDMDHENMFWYRQDPGLGLRLIYFSYDVKMKEKGDIPEGYSVSREKKERFSLILESASTNQTSMYLCASSPPAFAGGGEQFFGPGTRLTVL.

The chain combines TRBV5-1 with TRBJ1-2; D gene uncertain. Germline V lookup: CDR1 SGHRS, CDR2 YFSETQ. CDR3 length: 19 residues. Trimming shortened V by 0 bases and J by 3 bases, and 24 bases separated the two germline ends. CDR3 protein: CASSLGKGRPPPQDYGYTF. CDR3 coding DNA: TGCGCCAGCAGCTTGGGGAAAGGAAGACCTCCCCCTCAGGACTATGGCTACACCTTC.

The genes are TRBV18 and TRBJ1-1, with D perhaps TRBD1 (5 bases). Germline CDR1 KGHSH, CDR2 LQKENI. The CDR3 contains 14 residues. Trimming took 3 bases from V and 11 from J, leaving 19 bases between them. CDR3: CASSPSAGESEAFF. CDR3 DNA: TGTGCCAGCTCACCTTCCGCGGGGGAGTCGGAGGCTTTCTTT.

This clone appeared once. The chain has TRBV9 and TRBJ2-2, with 8 bases identical to TRBD2. The germline CDR1 and CDR2 sequences are SGDLS and YYNGEE. The ends lost 3 bases at V and 3 bases at J; junction bases unmatched: 10. The CDR3 is 17 residues long. The CDR3 is CASSGPLAEVDTGELFF. The CDR3 DNA sequence: TGTGCCAGCAGCGGGCCACTAGCGGAGGTCGACACCGGGGAGCTGTTTTTT.

The chain carries TRBV28 and TRBJ2-6, with a possible D match to TRBD2 (6 bases). The V and J ends lost 5 bases and 3 bases respectively, with 14 bases between them. The CDR3 is made up of 16 amino acids. CDR1 is MDHEN, CDR2 SYDVKM, per germline. CDR3 sequence reads: CASSRGGRVGANVLTF. CDR3 DNA: TGTGCCAGCAGTCGGGGAGGACGTGTTGGGGCCAACGTCCTGACTTTC.

This clone turned up a few times. J is TRBJ1-5 and V is TRBV7-2, with D tentatively TRBD1 (6 bases). CDR3 length: 17 amino acids. Trimming shortened V by 5 bases and J by 1 base, and 18 bases separated the two germline ends. Germline V gene sequence: CDR1 SGHTA, CDR2 FQGNSA. As DNA, the CDR3 is TGTGCCAGCAGCCTAGTAGAGACCGGGACAAGCAATCAGCCCCAGCATTTT. Encoded protein: CASSLVETGTSNQPQHF.

CDR3 in amino acids: CAISEGLAGGTGANVLTF. Written as DNA, the CDR3 is TGTGCCATCAGTGAGGGACTAGCGGGAGGGACCGGGGCCAACGTCCTGACTTTC. This rearrangement joins TRBV10-3 to TRBJ2-6; 15 bases fit TRBD2. The CDR3 contains 18 residues. Trimming took 2 bases from V and 4 from J; bases not matched to a gene: 3. Germline-derived CDR1 and CDR2 are ENHRY and SYGVKD.

This rearrangement joins TRBV6-1 to TRBJ2-7, with D perhaps TRBD2 (6 bases). The CDR3 contains 15 residues. CDR1 and CDR2 (germline): MNHNS, SASEGT. The V and J ends lost 2 bases and 4 bases respectively, with 15 bases between them. CDR3 coding DNA: TGTGCCAGCAGTGAATGGTCTAGTGGGGGGTACGAGCAGTACTTC. Protein product: CASSEWSSGGYEQYF.

The chain is built from TRBV7-8 and TRBJ1-5, with D possibly matching TRBD1 (5 bases). The V gene lost 1 base and the J gene lost 6 bases, with 13 bases spanning the gap. This CDR3 comprises 15 residues. Germline values: CDR1 SGHVS, CDR2 FQNEAQ. CDR3 loop: CASSLGGEFGQPQHF. As DNA, the CDR3 is TGTGCCAGCAGCTTAGGGGGGGAGTTCGGTCAGCCCCAGCATTTT.

The chain couples TRBV2 to TRBJ1-2, with D possibly matching TRBD1 (6 bases). The germline V and J ends were trimmed by 6 bases and 8 bases, with 13 bases remaining between them. The CDR3 contains 12 residues. Per the germline V gene, CDR1 is SNHLY and CDR2 is FYNNEI. The CDR3 DNA follows: TGTGCCAGCAGGGCGGCAGGGGAAGGCTACACCTTC. This gives the protein CASRAAGEGYTF.

This clone was counted a few times. The chain has TRBV6-1 and TRBJ2-7; TRBD2 is a possible D gene (5 bases). The length of the CDR3 is 14 residues. Trimming took 3 bases from V and 12 from J, leaving 21 bases between them. CDR1 MNHNS and CDR2 SASEGT come from the germline V gene. The CDR3 loop reads CASSDRGKEVAGYF. The CDR3 DNA is TGTGCCAGCAGTGATCGGGGTAAGGAAGTTGCTGGGTACTTC.

DNA for the CDR3: TGTGCCAGCACCAAATGGGGAGGGCACGGGGAGCAGTACTTC. Encoded protein: CASTKWGGHGEQYF. The rearrangement links TRBV5-4 to TRBJ2-7; TRBD2 matches 7 bases. The CDR3 is made up of 14 amino acids. Germline assignment: CDR1 SGHNT and CDR2 YYREEE (reference sequence). The ends lost 6 bases at V and 7 bases at J; junction bases unmatched: 13.

The chain employs TRBV18 and TRBJ2-5; the match to TRBD1 covers 8 bases. CDR1 is KGHSH and CDR2 is LQKENI in the germline V gene. V gave up 2 bases and J gave up 5 bases; unmatched junction bases: 7. The CDR3 is 15 amino acids. The CDR3 is CASSPFHRDRETQYF. The DNA of the CDR3 is TGTGCCAGCTCACCATTCCACAGGGACAGGGAGACCCAGTACTTC.

The chain combines TRBV5-1 with TRBJ1-1, with D maybe TRBD1 (6 bases). The V end was cut by 4 bases, the J end by 2 bases, with 18 bases between. The CDR3 sequence is 16 residues long. Germline values: CDR1 SGHRS, CDR2 YFSETQ. The CDR3 here is CASSLSSLQGNTEAFF. The CDR3, as DNA: TGCGCCAGCAGCCTCAGTAGCCTACAGGGTAACACTGAAGCTTTCTTT. The full variable domain, its missing parts supplied by reference TRBV5-1 and TRBJ1-1, is KAGVTQTPRYLIKTRGQQVTLSCSPISGHRSVSWYQQTPGQGLQFLFEYFSETQRNKGNFPGRFSGRQFSNSRSEMNVSTLELGDSALYLCASSLSSLQGNTEAFFGQGTRLTVV.